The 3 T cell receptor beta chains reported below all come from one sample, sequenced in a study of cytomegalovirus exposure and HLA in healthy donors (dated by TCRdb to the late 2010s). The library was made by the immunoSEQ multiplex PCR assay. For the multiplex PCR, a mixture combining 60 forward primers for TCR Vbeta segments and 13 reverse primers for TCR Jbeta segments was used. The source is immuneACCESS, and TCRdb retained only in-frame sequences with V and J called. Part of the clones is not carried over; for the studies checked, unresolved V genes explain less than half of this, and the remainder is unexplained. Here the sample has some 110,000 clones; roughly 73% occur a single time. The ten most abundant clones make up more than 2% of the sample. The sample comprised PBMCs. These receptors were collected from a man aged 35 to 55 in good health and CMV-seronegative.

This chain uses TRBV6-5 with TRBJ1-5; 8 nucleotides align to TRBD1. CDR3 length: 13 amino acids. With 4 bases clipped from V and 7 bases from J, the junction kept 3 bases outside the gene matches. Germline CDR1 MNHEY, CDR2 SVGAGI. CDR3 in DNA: TGTGCCAGCAGTTCCCGACAGGGGCAGCCCCAGCATTTT. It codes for CASSSRQGQPQHF.

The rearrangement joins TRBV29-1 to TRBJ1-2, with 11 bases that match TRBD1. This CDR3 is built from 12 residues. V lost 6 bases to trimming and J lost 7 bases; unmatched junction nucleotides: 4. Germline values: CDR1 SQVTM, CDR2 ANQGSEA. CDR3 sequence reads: CSVGTGGRGYTF. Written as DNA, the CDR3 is TGCAGCGTGGGGACAGGGGGTCGTGGCTACACCTTC. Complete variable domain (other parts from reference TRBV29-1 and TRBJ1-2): SAVISQKPSRDICQRGTSLTIQCQVDSQVTMMFWYRQQPGQSLTLIATANQGSEATYESGFVIDKFPISRPNLTFSTLTVSNMSPEDSSIYLCSVGTGGRGYTFGSGTRLTVV.

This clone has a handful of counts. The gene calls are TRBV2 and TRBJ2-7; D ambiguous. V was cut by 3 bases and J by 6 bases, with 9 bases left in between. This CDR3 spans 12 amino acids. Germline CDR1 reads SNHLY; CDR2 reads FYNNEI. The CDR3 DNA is TGTGCCAGCAGTGATGAGGTTAGCGAGCAGTACTTC. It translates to CASSDEVSEQYF.